This TCR beta chain was obtained from a study of T cell repertoires in cytomegalovirus infection. Turning to the study itself: Both a matching HLA type and CMV infection were indicated by public TCR beta signatures.

This clonotype was observed a handful of times. What it binds is unknown. Study conclusions and caveats: Of the TCR beta families, the public ones yielded a cumulative frequency that identified carriers of CMV plus the relevant HLA. In two of eight donors, the top clonotype was HLA-C-restricted CMV-specific.

The CDR3 has 14 amino acids. CDR1 and CDR2 (germline): MNHNS, SASEGT. Trimming cost V 6 bases and J 0 bases, with 11 bases left between them. TCRdb reanalysed the reads using MiXCR and keeps one entry per CDR3 protein. The sample holds about 450,000 distinct CDR3 sequences, around 32% seen once. Sequenced input: PBMCs. The source of this sequence is a human donor in good health (CMV status not recorded). Some clones in this sample may be carry-over from other donors' samples. The chain employs TRBV6-1 and TRBJ1-1; D possibly corresponds to TRBD1 (5 bases). CDR3 in amino acids: CASSLTAMNTEAFF. DNA for the CDR3: TGTGCCAGCAGCCTGACAGCCATGAACACTGAAGCTTTCTTT.